The T cell receptor (beta chain) described here comes from a study of blood T cell repertoires in COVID-19. Study background: Acute and convalescent COVID-19 specimens originated in the United States, Italy and Spain. PBMCs, B-cell-depleted T cells, or T cells provided the cDNA or gDNA that made up the material.

This CDR3 contains 16 residues. Germline V gives CDR1 MGHRA, CDR2 YSYEKL. With V trimmed by 1 base and J by 1 base, 4 bases remained unmatched. As processed by the authors: The assay estimated nucleated cells by amplifying reference gene primers. Data came from immunoSEQ multiplex PCR; TCRdb stores just in-frame clones and leaves some out. D and trimming were read from the DNA, whereas the V and J calls and clone size are those reported in that table. The table includes over 50,000 clones, around 86% detected once. The rearrangement uses TRBV4-1 and TRBJ2-5; 9 bases are shared with TRBD1. The material sequenced was peripheral blood. The receptor comes from a man older than 75 with acute or convalescent COVID-19. The CDR3 DNA reads TGCGCCAGCAGCCAAGCCCCGACAGGGGGCCAAGAGACCCAGTACTTC. Its protein is CASSQAPTGGQETQYF.